This note documents a single T cell receptor beta chain sequence. This entry belongs to a study of yellow fever vaccine responses in identical twins. One entry per CDR3 protein results from TCRdb running MiXCR on the RT-PCR reads. Of roughly 630 distinct CDR3 sequences listed, approximately 80% are singletons. Germline CDR1 and CDR2: MNHNS and SASEGT. The CDR3 consists of 15 residues. V was shortened by 4 bases and J by 5 bases, with 17 bases between the two germline ends. The sequencing used T cells from blood (PBMCs), unsorted or a sorted subset (not recorded which), collected before or after yellow fever vaccination (not recorded which). The V gene is TRBV6-1, the J gene TRBJ2-5, with D uncertain. This clonotype originated in a female donor who received the yellow fever vaccine. The CDR3 bases are TGTGCCAGCAGTGCGGACGGCCTATCTGGGGAGACCCAGTACTTC. Residues: CASSADGLSGETQYF.